These T cell receptor beta chains were read from a single sample in a study of blood T cell repertoires in COVID-19. TCRdb keeps only in-frame clones here, not all; method: immunoSEQ multiplex PCR. The sample lists about 99,000 clones, about 89% occurring once. The specimen was peripheral blood. The receptor source for this set is a human donor in a cohort sampled during active COVID-19. CDR3s include the opening cysteine and the closing phenylalanine or tryptophan. A D gene is named only where the DNA matches it firmly. The size of a clone is reported for some rows only, either as once, few or many, or as a class for expanded clones.

V	J	length	D	size	CDR3	DNA
TRBV2	TRBJ1-4	16	.	.	CASSELGAGAREKLFF	TGTGCCAGCAGTGAATTAGGGGCAGGGGCTCGGGAAAAACTGTTTTTT
TRBV6-5	TRBJ1-1	15	TRBD1	.	CASAQGVWMNTEAFF	TGTGCCAGCGCGCAGGGGGTATGGATGAACACTGAAGCTTTCTTT
TRBV29-1	TRBJ2-1	13	TRBD2	.	CSGSSGRSDEQFF	TGCAGCGGTAGTAGCGGGAGATCCGATGAGCAGTTCTTC
TRBV7-2	TRBJ2-2	16	TRBD1	.	CASSLADGQGEEELFF	TGTGCCAGCAGCTTGGCCGACGGACAGGGGGAGGAGGAGCTGTTTTTT
TRBV11-3	TRBJ2-1	14	.	.	CASSLEPRSNEQFF	TGTGCCAGCAGCTTAGAACCGAGGAGCAATGAGCAGTTCTTC
TRBV11-3	TRBJ1-1	14	.	once	CASSLDTWNTEAFF	TGTGCCAGCAGCTTAGATACATGGAACACTGAAGCTTTCTTT
TRBV15	TRBJ2-7	15	TRBD1	few	CATSRGSGQVYEQYF	TGTGCCACCAGCAGAGGCTCGGGACAGGTTTACGAGCAGTACTTC
TRBV5-4	TRBJ2-4	16	.	.	CASSPGWGLAKNIQYF	TGTGCCAGCAGCCCCGGATGGGGGCTAGCCAAAAACATTCAGTACTTC
TRBV7-3	TRBJ1-5	15	TRBD1	.	CASSLMYRGYQPQHF	TGTGCCAGCAGCTTAATGTACAGGGGCTATCAGCCCCAGCATTTT
TRBV28	TRBJ1-1	14	.	once	CASSKGGGGTEAFF	TGTGCCAGCAGTAAGGGCGGCGGGGGCACTGAAGCTTTCTTT
TRBV11-2	TRBJ2-5	16	TRBD1	medium-sized	CASSATRTGGIETQYF	TGTGCCAGCAGCGCAACCCGGACAGGGGGGATAGAGACCCAGTACTTC
TRBV7-8	TRBJ2-1	18	.	.	CASSRSRGRGDNSNEQFF	TGTGCCAGCAGCCGATCCCGGGGGAGGGGGGATAATAGCAATGAGCAGTTCTTC
TRBV5-4	TRBJ2-1	15	.	.	CASSLVGEGYNEQFF	TGTGCCAGCAGCTTGGTAGGTGAGGGATACAATGAGCAGTTCTTC
TRBV7-3	TRBJ2-1	12	.	few	CASSLRQGEQFF	TGTGCCAGCAGCTTAAGGCAGGGTGAGCAGTTCTTC
TRBV9	TRBJ1-4	14	.	once	CASSVGPSNEKLFF	TGTGCCAGCAGCGTAGGGCCTTCTAATGAAAAACTGTTTTTT
TRBV18	TRBJ1-1	15	TRBD1	.	CASSPGRGRGFRAFF	TGTGCCAGCTCACCCGGCAGGGGCAGGGGGTTTCGGGCTTTCTTT
TRBV7-8	TRBJ1-5	16	.	few	CASSLSSDYSNQPQHF	TGTGCCAGCAGCTTATCTTCGGACTATAGCAATCAGCCCCAGCATTTT
TRBV27	TRBJ1-3	12	.	.	CASQGARNTIYF	TGTGCCAGCCAAGGGGCCAGAAACACCATATATTTT
TRBV18	TRBJ2-1	17	TRBD2	.	CASSPPGLAGGPWEQFF	TGTGCCAGCTCACCACCGGGACTAGCGGGAGGGCCATGGGAGCAGTTCTTC
TRBV27	TRBJ2-7	12	.	.	CASSFGASEQYF	TGTGCCAGCAGTTTCGGAGCGAGTGAGCAGTACTTC
TRBV28	TRBJ1-1	16	.	.	CASTTLLGRVNTEAFF	TGTGCCAGCACCACCCTCCTTGGCAGGGTGAACACTGAAGCTTTCTTT
TRBV27	TRBJ1-1	15	.	.	CASRPPGGGYTEAFF	TGTGCCAGCAGGCCCCCGGGAGGTGGGTACACTGAAGCTTTCTTT
TRBV28	TRBJ1-1	16	.	.	CASSLIVRAMNTEAFF	TGTGCCAGCAGTCTCATTGTCAGGGCCATGAACACTGAAGCTTTCTTT
TRBV27	TRBJ2-7	15	.	.	CASSLLRGGKYEQYF	TGTGCCAGCAGTTTACTACGAGGCGGGAAGTACGAGCAGTACTTC
TRBV21-1	TRBJ1-2	17	.	.	CASSKGGTATSNYGYTF	TGTGCCAGCAGCAAAGGGGGGACAGCCACTTCTAACTATGGCTACACCTTC
TRBV15	TRBJ2-3	14	.	.	CATSYNPDTDTQYF	TGTGCCACCTCATACAACCCCGACACAGATACGCAGTATTTT
TRBV5-8	TRBJ1-6	18	.	.	CASSPIPRQSSYNSPLHF	TGTGCCAGCAGCCCGATACCCAGACAGAGCTCCTATAATTCACCCCTCCACTTT